This T cell receptor (beta chain) was found in a study of blood T cell repertoires in COVID-19. Study at large: The United States, Italy and Spain supplied acute and convalescent COVID-19 samples. PBMCs, B-cell-depleted T cells, or T cells were the source of the cDNA or gDNA that made up the material.

Authors' processing steps: Researchers report that nucleated cell counts were estimated from reference gene primer amplification. Clones were read by immunoSEQ multiplex PCR, and TCRdb kept only the in-frame ones, dropping some. D and trimming were read from the DNA, whereas the V and J calls and clone size are those reported in that table. This table has 650,000 to 800,000 clones, approximately 90% appearing once. The length of the CDR3 is 17 residues. V shed 4 bases and J 0 bases; nucleotides not matched to a gene: 12. The germline V gene encodes CDR1 SGHKS and CDR2 YYEKEE (reference sequence). This TCR was sampled from a woman between 18 and 29 years old with acute or convalescent COVID-19. Sequenced sample: peripheral blood. The chain recombines TRBV5-5 with TRBJ2-7; 8 nucleotides agree with TRBD2. The chain's CDR3 is CASSPGGAIFPSYEQYF. DNA for the CDR3: TGTGCCAGCAGCCCCGGGGGGGCAATATTCCCCTCCTACGAGCAGTACTTC.